The 12 T cell receptor beta chains below come from one sample, sequenced in a study of identical twins. TCRdb itself ran the 5' RACE reads through MiXCR, one entry per CDR3 protein. Seen here are 350,000 to 400,000 distinct CDR3 sequences, about 10% observed once, and the top ten hold roughly 8.9%. Material for sequencing was naive T cells sorted from blood. The receptors stem from a woman aged 45-65 years in good health.

This clonotype appeared a few times. The chain is built from TRBV11-1 and TRBJ2-2, with a possible D match to TRBD2 (6 bases). CDR1 is SGHAT, CDR2 FQDESV, per germline (reference sequence). The CDR3 runs 16 residues. Trimming removed 8 bases at V and 0 bases at J, with 16 bases between. Written as DNA, the CDR3 is TGTGCCAGCCGAGACTTAGCGGAGACGAACACCGGGGAGCTGTTTTTT. Translating gives CASRDLAETNTGELFF.

This clonotype has only a few counts. This chain's CDR3 is CASSLRAYSNQPQHF. As DNA, the CDR3 is TGTGCCAGCAGTTTGAGGGCATATAGCAATCAGCCCCAGCATTTT. The chain is built from TRBV27 and TRBJ1-5, with D unclear. Germline CDR1 is MNHEY and CDR2 is SMNVEV (reference sequence). Trimming cost V 3 bases and J 0 bases, with 9 bases left between them. This CDR3 is built from 15 residues.

The sample holds a few counts of this clonotype. The chain uses TRBV9 and TRBJ1-1; D is uncertain. With 4 bases removed from V and 4 bases from J, the gap between germline ends came to 14 bases. Germline loops: CDR1 SGDLS, CDR2 YYNGEE. The CDR3 extends over 14 amino acids. Here the CDR3 reads CASSPGLSGTEAFF. Written as DNA, the CDR3 is TGTGCCAGCAGCCCAGGACTGTCGGGCACTGAAGCTTTCTTT.

This clonotype was observed a few times. CDR3 sequence (DNA): TGCGCCAGCAGCTTGGATGGCCTGGGGAATGAGCAGTTCTTC. Residues: CASSLDGLGNEQFF. The chain carries TRBV5-1 and TRBJ2-1; D unclear. Germline values: CDR1 SGHRS, CDR2 YFSETQ. This CDR3 spans 14 amino acids. V was shortened by 0 bases and J by 7 bases, with 11 bases between the two germline ends.

This sequence joins TRBV29-1 and TRBJ2-3; tentatively, D is TRBD1 (5 bases). The CDR3 spans 14 residues. V was pared by 5 bases and J by 0 bases, with 12 bases between. Germline values: CDR1 SQVTM, CDR2 ANQGSEA. Here the CDR3 reads CSVTGHESTDTQYF. As DNA, the CDR3 is TGCAGCGTTACCGGACACGAAAGCACAGATACGCAGTATTTT.

This clonotype showed up many times. CDR3 nucleotides: TGTGCCAGCAGCCCCCTTAGCGGGAGGCTTGGAGATACGCAGTATTTT. It encodes CASSPLSGRLGDTQYF. The gene calls are TRBV12-3 or TRBV12-4 and TRBJ2-3; 10 nucleotides align to TRBD2. The ends lost 6 bases at V and 5 bases at J; junction bases unmatched: 11. This CDR3 is 16 amino acids long.

In its sample, this clonotype was seen a few times. The chain combines TRBV5-4 with TRBJ2-1; D unresolved. Looked up from germline, CDR1 is SGHNT and CDR2 is YYREEE (reference sequence). The CDR3 loop spans 13 amino acids. V was shortened by 0 bases and J by 9 bases, with 10 bases between the two germline ends. In DNA, the CDR3 is TGTGCCAGCAGCTTGGTTCCATTGAGTGAGCAGTTCTTC. Its protein product is CASSLVPLSEQFF.

CDR3 nucleotides: TGTGCCAGCAGTGAAGCGAGGCCCCCCGGGACCCAGTACTTC. This encodes CASSEARPPGTQYF. The V call is TRBV2, the J call TRBJ2-5; D remains unclear. This CDR3 is 14 amino acids long. The germline gives CDR1 SNHLY, CDR2 FYNNEI. Trimming left V 0 bases short and J 7 bases short, with 12 bases between.

This clonotype has only a few counts. The genes are TRBV5-1 and TRBJ1-1; 7 bases align to TRBD1. This CDR3 contains 15 residues. Germline-derived CDR1 and CDR2 are SGHRS and YFSETQ. J was trimmed by 0 bases and V by 3 bases; bases with no gene match: 5. CDR3 residues: CASSWGQIMNTEAFF. CDR3 DNA: TGCGCCAGCAGCTGGGGACAGATCATGAACACTGAAGCTTTCTTT.

CDR3 protein: CSARLAGLPSEQYF. The DNA for the CDR3 is TGCAGTGCTAGACTAGCGGGGCTCCCCAGCGAGCAGTACTTC. The genes are TRBV20-1 and TRBJ2-7; 9 bases fit TRBD2. This CDR3 region has 14 residues. Trimming at V came to 2 bases and at J to 6 bases, leaving 8 bases not matched to a gene. CDR1 is DFQATT, CDR2 SNEGSKA, per germline (reference sequence).

This clonotype showed up many times. The rearrangement joins TRBV10-3 to TRBJ2-7, with D unclear. This CDR3 has 12 amino acids. Germline V gene lookup returns CDR1 ENHRY and CDR2 SYGVKD. V shed 0 bases and J shed 5 bases, with 5 bases lying between them. The CDR3 protein is CAISESLHEQYF. The CDR3 coding sequence is TGTGCCATCAGTGAGTCCCTGCACGAGCAGTACTTC.

This clonotype was seen many times. The junction departs from the called germline gene at one end, perhaps through a read error. The V call is TRBV5-6, the J call TRBJ2-1; the D gene is possibly TRBD2 (6 bases). The CDR3 is 15 amino acids. Germline V lookup: CDR1 SGHDT, CDR2 YYEEEE. The CDR3 is CASNRGTSPYSEQFF. DNA for the CDR3: TGTGCCAGCAACCGCGGGACCAGTCCATACAGTGAGCAGTTCTTC.